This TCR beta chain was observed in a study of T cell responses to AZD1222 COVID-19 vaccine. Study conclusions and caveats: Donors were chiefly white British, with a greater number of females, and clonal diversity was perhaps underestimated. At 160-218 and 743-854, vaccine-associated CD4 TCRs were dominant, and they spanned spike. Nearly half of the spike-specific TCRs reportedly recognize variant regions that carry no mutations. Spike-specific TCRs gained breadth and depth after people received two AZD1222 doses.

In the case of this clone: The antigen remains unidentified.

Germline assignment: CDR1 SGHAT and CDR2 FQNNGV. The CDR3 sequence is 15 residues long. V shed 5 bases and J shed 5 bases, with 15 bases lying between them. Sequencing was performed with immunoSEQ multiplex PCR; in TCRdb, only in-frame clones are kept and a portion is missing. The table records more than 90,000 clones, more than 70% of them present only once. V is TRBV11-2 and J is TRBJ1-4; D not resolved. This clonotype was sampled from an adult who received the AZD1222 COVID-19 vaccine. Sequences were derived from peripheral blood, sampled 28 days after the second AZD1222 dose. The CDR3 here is CASSALRASNEKLFF. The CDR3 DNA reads TGTGCCAGCAGCGCTCTGCGGGCGAGCAATGAAAAACTGTTTTTT.